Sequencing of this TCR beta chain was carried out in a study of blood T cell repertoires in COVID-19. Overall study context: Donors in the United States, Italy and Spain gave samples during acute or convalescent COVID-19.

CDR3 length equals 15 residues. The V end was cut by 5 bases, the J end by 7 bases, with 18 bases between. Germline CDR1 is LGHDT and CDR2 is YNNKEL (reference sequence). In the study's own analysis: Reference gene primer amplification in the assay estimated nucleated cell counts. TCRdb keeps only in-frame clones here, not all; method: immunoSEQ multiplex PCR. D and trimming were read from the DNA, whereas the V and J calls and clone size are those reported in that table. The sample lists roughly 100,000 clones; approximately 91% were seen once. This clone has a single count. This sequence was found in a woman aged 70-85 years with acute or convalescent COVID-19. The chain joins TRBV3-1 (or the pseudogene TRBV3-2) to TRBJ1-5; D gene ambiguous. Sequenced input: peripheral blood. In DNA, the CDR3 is TGTGCCAGCAGCAAGGGCGCGGGTTTTGACCAGCCCCAGCATTTT. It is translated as CASSKGAGFDQPQHF.